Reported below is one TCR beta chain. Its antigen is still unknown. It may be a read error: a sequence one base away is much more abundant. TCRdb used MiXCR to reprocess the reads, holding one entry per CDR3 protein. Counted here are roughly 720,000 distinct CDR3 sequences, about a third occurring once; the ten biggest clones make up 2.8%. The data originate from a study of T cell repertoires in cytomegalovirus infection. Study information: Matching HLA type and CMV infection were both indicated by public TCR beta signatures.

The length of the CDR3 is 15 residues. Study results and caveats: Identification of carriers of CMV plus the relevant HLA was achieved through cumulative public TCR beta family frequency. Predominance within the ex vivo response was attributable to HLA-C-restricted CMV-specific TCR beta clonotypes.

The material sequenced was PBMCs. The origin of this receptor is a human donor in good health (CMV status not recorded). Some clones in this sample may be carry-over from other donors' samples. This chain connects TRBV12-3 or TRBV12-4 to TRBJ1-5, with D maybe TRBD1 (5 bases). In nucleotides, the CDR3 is TGTGCCTGCAGTTTTAGTGGGGCGGGCAATCAGCCCCAGCATTTT. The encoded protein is CACSFSGAGNQPQHF.